This passage covers 32 T cell receptor beta chains from one sample sequenced in a study of T cells in Graves' hyperthyroidism and ophthalmopathy (dated by TCRdb to the late 2010s). Libraries came from multiplex PCR. TCRdb records Illumina HiSeq 2000 as the sequencer. The TCR beta CDR3 regions were amplified from the RNA transcripts. The TCR CDR3 was subjected to a first round of RT-PCR using the HTBI primer set and the Qiagen OneStep RT-PCR kit. TCRdb redid the processing of the public reads, applying fastp at Q25 and MiXCR, and retained in-frame beta chains. Every distinct CDR3 protein forms one entry, paired with its most common genes and DNA. This sample has hundreds of thousands of distinct CDR3 sequences in its table, and over 40% of those were observed once. The top ten clonotypes cover more than 7% of the sample. Sequencing was carried out using peripheral blood or thyroid tissue (not recorded which). The receptors come from an adult man with Graves' disease, either hyperthyroidism or ophthalmopathy (not recorded which).

This clonotype was observed a single time. The V gene is TRBV14, the J gene TRBJ1-4; D uncertain. Trimming took off 5 bases at V and 6 bases at J, with 13 bases between the two ends. The CDR3 extends over 14 amino acids. Germline loops: CDR1 SGHDN, CDR2 FVKESK. CDR3 DNA sequence: TGTGCCAGCAGCAGTCGGGTAATCTATGAAAAACTGTTTTTT. Amino acids: CASSSRVIYEKLFF.

This chain's CDR3 is CASSPPGQGAGGYTF. The DNA of the CDR3 is TGTGCCAGCAGTCCTCCGGGACAGGGGGCGGGGGGCTACACCTTC. The V gene is TRBV11-1, the J gene TRBJ1-2, with 12 positions matching TRBD1. V was pared by 6 bases and J by 8 bases, with 10 bases of the junction left unmatched. Germline assignment: CDR1 SGHAT and CDR2 FQDESV (reference sequence). CDR3 length: 15 amino acids.

This clonotype was found many times. The chain employs TRBV10-2 and TRBJ2-6; 9 nucleotides agree with TRBD1. Trimming took 6 bases from V and 2 from J; bases not matched to a gene: 5. The germline V gene encodes CDR1 WSHSY and CDR2 SAAADI. CDR3 size: 16 residues. The CDR3 DNA follows: TGCGCCAGCAGGGGGGACAGGGAGGCTGGGGCCAACGTCCTGACTTTC. Amino acids: CASRGDREAGANVLTF.

Of note for this clonotype: At one of its ends the junction is not consistent with the germline gene, which may arise from a read error. V gene TRBV10-3 combines with J gene TRBJ1-6; the D gene is possibly TRBD1 (5 bases). Germline CDR1 reads ENHRY; CDR2 reads SYGVKD. The CDR3 extends over 17 amino acids. The CDR3 spells CAISEARIDRNKSPLHF. In DNA form, the CDR3 reads TGTGCCATCAGTGAGGCCCGCATTGACAGAAATAAATCACCCCTCCACTTT.

This clonotype was seen just once. The chain recombines TRBV6-5 with TRBJ2-5; 7 nucleotides match TRBD2. The CDR3 extends over 14 amino acids. The trim removed 9 bases at V and 5 bases at J, leaving 12 bases unmatched. Germline lookup yields CDR1 MNHEY and CDR2 SVGAGI. DNA of the CDR3: TGTGCCAGTCAGGAGCGGACCGGGGGGGAGACCCAGTACTTC. Translating gives CASQERTGGETQYF.

The chain combines TRBV19 with TRBJ2-5; D tentatively fits TRBD1 or TRBD2 (5 bases each). Germline lookup yields CDR1 LNHDA and CDR2 SQIVND (reference sequence). V lost 4 bases, J lost 4 bases, and 13 bases lay in between. The CDR3 has 14 amino acids. CDR3 coding DNA: TGTGCCAGTAGTAACCGGGACCGAAGAGAGACCCAGTACTTC. It specifies CASSNRDRRETQYF.

The chain joins TRBV15 to TRBJ2-5; 8 positions agree with TRBD1. CDR3 length: 15 amino acids. Germline V gene lookup returns CDR1 LNHNV and CDR2 YYDKDF (reference sequence). The junction had 6 bases not matched to a gene; V was cut back by 3 bases and J by 3 bases. This CDR3 is CATSSYSTGEETQYF. As DNA, the CDR3 is TGTGCCACCAGCAGTTACTCGACAGGGGAAGAGACCCAGTACTTC.

CDR3 sequence reads: CASSERGQGLTQPQHF. In DNA form, the CDR3 reads TGTGCCAGCAGTGAAAGGGGACAGGGCTTAACTCAGCCCCAGCATTTT. V and J are TRBV2 and TRBJ1-5, with 9 bases lining up with TRBD1. The CDR3 extends over 16 amino acids. V trimming: 2 bases; J trimming: 6 bases; junction bases outside the gene matches: 8. Per germline, CDR1 SNHLY and CDR2 FYNNEI.

This clonotype was seen a single time. The chain has TRBV24-1 and TRBJ2-1; no clear D gene. Trimming stripped 10 bases from V and 16 bases from J, with 13 bases between. Germline V gene data show CDR1 as KGHDR and CDR2 as SFDVKD. CDR3 length: 9 residues. The CDR3 DNA sequence: TGTGCCACAGCCGGGCTCAGTTTCTTC. It codes for CATAGLSFF.

This clonotype has more than one count but fewer than ten. This chain uses TRBV20-1 with TRBJ1-5, with a possible D match to TRBD1 (5 bases). Between the trimmed V and J ends, which lost 3 bases and 2 bases, there was a span of 14 bases. The V gene's germline CDR1 is DFQATT and CDR2 SNEGSKA (reference sequence). This CDR3 has 15 amino acids. Written as DNA, the CDR3 is TGCAGTGCTAGTTCTATGGGGGTAGGCAATCAGCCCCAGCATTTT. It yields the protein CSASSMGVGNQPQHF.

The chain has TRBV29-1 and TRBJ1-1; a weak D match, TRBD1 (6 bases). This CDR3 comprises 11 residues. V was trimmed by 7 bases and J by 7 bases, leaving 13 bases between them. CDR1 and CDR2 from the germline V gene are SQVTM and ANQGSEA. CDR3 loop: CSARGLNEAFF. The DNA for the CDR3 is TGCAGCGCCAGGGGCCTTAATGAAGCTTTCTTT.

CDR3 region: CASSASLGPKSPLHF. The CDR3 bases are TGTGCCAGCAGCGCGAGTCTGGGGCCCAAGTCACCCCTCCACTTT. This rearrangement joins TRBV9 to TRBJ1-6; maybe TRBD1 (5 bases). Germline V gene lookup returns CDR1 SGDLS and CDR2 YYNGEE. V shed 3 bases and J shed 10 bases, with 17 bases lying between them. This CDR3 has 15 residues.

This clonotype has more than one count but fewer than ten. V gene TRBV6-1 combines with J gene TRBJ1-3; TRBD1 agrees at 10 bases. The CDR3 extends over 16 amino acids. The germline CDR1 and CDR2 sequences are MNHNS and SASEGT. V lost 5 bases, J lost 2 bases, and 6 bases stayed unmatched. The CDR3 nucleotides read TGTGCCAGCAGTCACGACAGGGGGCGAACTGGAAACACCATATATTTT. It codes for CASSHDRGRTGNTIYF.

The rearrangement links TRBV2 to TRBJ2-5; 9 positions agree with TRBD1. The CDR3 loop spans 14 amino acids. Germline lookup yields CDR1 SNHLY and CDR2 FYNNEI. V was pared by 6 bases and J by 7 bases, with 9 bases of the junction left unmatched. The CDR3 DNA reads as TGTGCCAGCAGGAAGTCGTCGGGACAGGGGACCCAGTACTTC. Its translation: CASRKSSGQGTQYF.

To note about this clonotype: A much larger clonotype is one base distant, so this may be a read error. V is TRBV7-9 and J is TRBJ2-7; D might be TRBD1 or TRBD2, each matching 5 bases. This CDR3 contains 12 residues. Trimming stripped 3 bases from V and 6 bases from J, with 9 bases between. Germline lookup yields CDR1 SEHNR and CDR2 FQNEAQ (reference sequence). The CDR3 is CASSFRDAEQYF. CDR3 coding DNA: TGTGCCAGCAGCTTCCGGGACGCCGAGCAGTACTTC. Looking up the rest from reference TRBV7-9 and TRBJ2-7 gives the full variable domain: DTGVSQNPRHKITKRGQNVTFRCDPISEHNRLYWYRQTLGQGPEFLTYFQNEAQLEKSRLLSDRFSAERPKGSFSTLEIQRTEQGDSAMYLCASSFRDAEQYFGPGTRLTVT.

A word on this clonotype: A read error may produce the germline difference seen at one junction end. The V and J genes are TRBV5-1 and TRBJ2-7; 11 nucleotides match TRBD1. This CDR3 is built from 17 residues. Germline V gene data show CDR1 as SGHRS and CDR2 as YFSETQ. CDR3: CASSLGRRDRGDYEQYF. CDR3 in DNA: TGTGCCAGCAGCTTAGGTAGGCGGGACAGGGGGGACTACGAGCAGTACTTC.

Only a few counts were recorded for this clonotype. The V and J genes are TRBV5-1 and TRBJ1-2, with 11 nucleotides matching TRBD1. Germline V gives CDR1 SGHRS, CDR2 YFSETQ. V lost 4 bases and J lost 8; bases outside the gene matches: 7. This CDR3 spans 14 amino acids. In nucleotides, the CDR3 is TGCGCCAGCAGCCCCGGACAGGGGGCATGGGGCTACACCTTC. Its protein product is CASSPGQGAWGYTF. Looking up the rest from reference TRBV5-1 and TRBJ1-2 gives the full variable domain: KAGVTQTPRYLIKTRGQQVTLSCSPISGHRSVSWYQQTPGQGLQFLFEYFSETQRNKGNFPGRFSGRQFSNSRSEMNVSTLELGDSALYLCASSPGQGAWGYTFGSGTRLTVV.

This clonotype has more than one count but fewer than ten. The genes are TRBV9 and TRBJ1-1; D unclear. Deletions cut 2 bases from V and 4 bases from J, with 12 bases between. Looked up from germline, CDR1 is SGDLS and CDR2 is YYNGEE. CDR3 length equals 14 residues. The CDR3 DNA reads as TGTGCCAGCAGCGTCCGTCCGTCCGGCACTGAAGCTTTCTTT. Encoded protein: CASSVRPSGTEAFF.

The chain carries TRBV25-1 and TRBJ1-6, with 10 bases identical to TRBD1. The CDR3 is 14 amino acids. The V gene end was trimmed by 7 bases and the J gene end by 7 bases; junction bases not matched to a gene: 4. Germline assignment: CDR1 MGHDK and CDR2 SYGVNS. CDR3 amino acids: CASKGQGSNSPLHF. In DNA, the CDR3 is TGTGCCAGCAAGGGACAGGGGAGCAATTCACCCCTCCACTTT.

The rearrangement joins TRBV12-3 or TRBV12-4 to TRBJ2-5; 10 bases map to TRBD1. The CDR3 spans 14 residues. J was trimmed by 5 bases and V by 5 bases; bases with no gene match: 5. The DNA of the CDR3 is TGTGCCAGCAGTATGACAGGGGGCGGTGAGACCCAGTACTTC. Residues: CASSMTGGGETQYF.

This clonotype was detected once. A much larger clone lies one base from this, so it may be a read error. The J gene is TRBJ1-6, the V gene TRBV2; D remains unclear. The germline V gene has CDR1 SNHLY and CDR2 FYNNEI. V was pared by 5 bases and J by 10 bases, with 15 bases between. CDR3 length: 14 amino acids. The CDR3 sequence is CASSLLTGGSPLHF. Written as DNA, the CDR3 is TGTGCCAGCAGTTTACTCACCGGAGGGTCACCCCTCCACTTT.

Comments on this clonotype: The conserved phenylalanine or tryptophan normally closing the CDR3 is absent here, so this likely arose from a read error. The DNA is left out, because the CDR3 cannot be placed on it with certainty; the CDR3 is given as TCRdb lists it. The rearrangement links TRBV29-1 to TRBJ2-2; the table's D call TRBD1 went unverified against the DNA. In germline, CDR1 is SQVTM, CDR2 ANQGSEA. The CDR3 is 8 amino acids long, termini counted. The CDR3 is CSVETGGI.

The J gene is TRBJ2-5, the V gene TRBV2; TRBD2 agrees at 7 bases. Germline trimming cut 0 bases from V and 5 bases from J; bases unmatched to any gene: 6. The CDR3 length is 15 residues. Per germline, CDR1 SNHLY and CDR2 FYNNEI. The CDR3 nucleotides read TGTGCCAGCAGTGAAGCGGGAGGGCCAGGGGAGACCCAGTACTTC. This translates into CASSEAGGPGETQYF.

The rearrangement uses TRBV7-9 and TRBJ2-5; TRBD1 matches 8 bases. Germline-derived CDR1 and CDR2 are SEHNR and FQNEAQ (reference sequence). The CDR3 is made up of 14 amino acids. The V gene end was trimmed by 8 bases and the J gene end by 4 bases; junction bases not matched to a gene: 9. This chain's CDR3 is CASGGQGAGETQYF. The CDR3 DNA sequence: TGTGCCAGCGGCGGACAGGGAGCGGGAGAGACCCAGTACTTC.

This clonotype came up a few times. This chain connects TRBV5-1 to TRBJ2-5; 10 nucleotides agree with TRBD2. Looked up from germline, CDR1 is SGHRS and CDR2 is YFSETQ. Unmatched junction bases numbered 7, after V lost 3 bases and J lost 2 bases. This CDR3 contains 16 residues. CDR3 protein: CASSSTGLAEQETQYF. In nucleotides, the CDR3 is TGCGCCAGCAGCTCGACTGGACTAGCGGAGCAAGAGACCCAGTACTTC.

J is TRBJ2-7 and V is TRBV20-1; 9 bases are a match to TRBD2. From germline, CDR1 is DFQATT and CDR2 SNEGSKA (reference sequence). The CDR3 spans 13 residues. V was pared by 4 bases and J by 3 bases, with 4 bases of the junction left unmatched. The CDR3: CSANERGDYEQYF. The DNA of the CDR3 is TGCAGTGCTAATGAGCGGGGGGACTACGAGCAGTACTTC.

This sequence joins TRBV11-2 and TRBJ1-4; D is uncertain. V was shortened by 4 bases and J by 8 bases, with 20 bases between the two germline ends. This CDR3 contains 16 residues. The germline CDR1 and CDR2 sequences are SGHAT and FQNNGV. The CDR3 loop reads CASSSLGVPGQEKLFF. The DNA for the CDR3 is TGTGCCAGCAGCTCCCTGGGCGTACCCGGTCAGGAAAAACTGTTTTTT.

Ten or more counts support this clonotype. The chain joins TRBV20-1 to TRBJ2-5; 7 bases match TRBD1. The CDR3 sequence is 10 residues long. With V trimmed by 3 bases and J by 11 bases, 3 bases remained unmatched. Germline loops: CDR1 DFQATT, CDR2 SNEGSKA (reference sequence). The CDR3 reads CSASQGDQYF. The CDR3 DNA reads as TGCAGTGCTAGCCAGGGGGATCAGTACTTC.

This clonotype was seen once. CDR3 protein: CASGRTGAGETQYF. The CDR3 coding sequence is TGCGCCAGCGGCCGAACGGGGGCTGGAGAGACCCAGTACTTC. The chain links TRBV5-1 to TRBJ2-5; D tentatively fits TRBD1 or TRBD2 (6 bases each). Germline assignment: CDR1 SGHRS and CDR2 YFSETQ. The CDR3 runs 14 residues. With 7 bases removed from V and 4 bases from J, the gap between germline ends came to 17 bases.

This sequence joins TRBV20-1 and TRBJ1-6; D ambiguous. V was shortened by 3 bases and J by 0 bases, with 21 bases between the two germline ends. CDR3 length: 19 amino acids. In germline, CDR1 is DFQATT, CDR2 SNEGSKA (reference sequence). DNA for the CDR3: TGCAGTGCTAGTCCTCCAGCCGAACCAGTGAGCTCCTATAATTCACCCCTCCACTTT. It encodes CSASPPAEPVSSYNSPLHF.

The chain employs TRBV7-3 and TRBJ1-2; D gene unclear. Trimming took 1 base from V and 7 from J, leaving 10 bases between them. Looked up from germline, CDR1 is SGHTA and CDR2 is FQGTGA. The CDR3 totals 13 residues. The CDR3, as DNA: TGTGCCAGCAGCTTAAATCCCGGGTTTGGCTACACCTTC. Protein product: CASSLNPGFGYTF.

V gene TRBV11-2 combines with J gene TRBJ1-5; TRBD1 agrees at 7 bases. The CDR3 consists of 14 residues. Unmatched junction bases numbered 7, after V lost 4 bases and J lost 7 bases. Germline V gene sequence: CDR1 SGHAT, CDR2 FQNNGV. For the CDR3, the DNA is TGTGCCAGCAGCTCCAACAGGGGACGACAGCCCCAGCATTTT. Its translation is CASSSNRGRQPQHF.